This paragraph reports one T cell receptor beta chain. What it recognizes is unknown. The CDR3 spans 15 residues. Germline values: CDR1 KGHDR, CDR2 SFDVKD. Trimming took 5 bases from V and 6 from J, leaving 15 bases between them. They built TCR cDNA with 5'RACE template switching, a step that put in a universal primer site and UMIs. Using its own MiXCR run on the 5' RACE reads, TCRdb lists one record per CDR3 protein. Of under 700,000 distinct CDR3 sequences in the sample, roughly a sixth were seen once. The data were obtained in a study of T cells after yellow fever vaccination. Study-wide findings and caveats: Subsequent to the booster, the majority of primary-vaccination clones reappeared (around 97% CD4, 88% CD8).

The chain uses TRBV24-1 and TRBJ2-2; no reliable D call. This specimen consisted of PBMCs, obtained more than 4 days after the first yellow fever vaccination. The receptor's source is a man aged 18 to 29 who received the YFV17D yellow fever vaccine. As DNA, the CDR3 is TGTGCCACCAGTGTCGCCTTCCAAGGGTCCGGGGAGCTGTTTTTT. This encodes CATSVAFQGSGELFF.